Shown below are 13 T cell receptor beta chains from a single sample sequenced in a study of T cell responses to AZD1222 COVID-19 vaccine. Clones were read by immunoSEQ multiplex PCR, and TCRdb kept only the in-frame ones, dropping some. The data hold 80,000 to 90,000 clones, with around 90% observed a single time. This specimen consisted of peripheral blood, obtained on day 0 of AZD1222 vaccination. The receptors derive from an adult in good health.

CDR3 DNA sequence: TGTGCCAGCAGTCATCAGCATTCACCCCTCCACTTT. Residues: CASSHQHSPLHF. This chain connects TRBV28 to TRBJ1-6, with D unclear. The ends were cut back, 5 bases at V and 8 bases at J, with 7 bases in the middle. Germline loops: CDR1 MDHEN, CDR2 SYDVKM. This CDR3 spans 12 amino acids.

The V gene is TRBV5-1, the J gene TRBJ2-1; tentatively, D is TRBD2 (5 bases). CDR3 length equals 15 residues. V lost 0 bases and J 1 base, leaving 8 bases between the germline ends. Germline CDR1 and CDR2: SGHRS and YFSETQ. The CDR3 coding sequence is TGCGCCAGCAGCTTGGGAGGGCAATCCTACAATGAGCAGTTCTTC. This translates into CASSLGGQSYNEQFF. The variable domain in full, completed from reference TRBV5-1 and TRBJ2-1, reads KAGVTQTPRYLIKTRGQQVTLSCSPISGHRSVSWYQQTPGQGLQFLFEYFSETQRNKGNFPGRFSGRQFSNSRSEMNVSTLELGDSALYLCASSLGGQSYNEQFFGPGTRLTVL.

The rearrangement links TRBV5-5 to TRBJ2-1, with D perhaps TRBD2 (6 bases). The germline V and J ends were trimmed by 5 bases and 7 bases, with 13 bases remaining between them. Germline CDR1 and CDR2: SGHKS and YYEKEE (reference sequence). This CDR3 is 13 amino acids long. DNA for the CDR3: TGTGCCAGCAGGTTTCCTAGCGTGAATGAGCAGTTCTTC. It specifies CASRFPSVNEQFF.

The V and J genes are TRBV5-6 and TRBJ1-1; perhaps TRBD1 as D (6 bases). CDR1 and CDR2 from the germline V gene are SGHDT and YYEEEE. Trimming left V 0 bases short and J 0 bases short, with 15 bases between. The CDR3 runs 17 residues. DNA for the CDR3: TGTGCCAGCAGCTTGGGGAGGGGGATATTCATGAACACTGAAGCTTTCTTT. This encodes CASSLGRGIFMNTEAFF. The entire variable domain, with the rest obtained from reference TRBV5-6 and TRBJ1-1, is as follows: DAGVTQSPTHLIKTRGQQVTLRCSPKSGHDTVSWYQQALGQGPQFIFQYYEEEERQRGNFPDRFSGHQFPNYSSELNVNALLLGDSALYLCASSLGRGIFMNTEAFFGQGTRLTVV.

This chain connects TRBV27 to TRBJ2-7; 9 bases match TRBD1. The J segment lost 5 bases and the V segment lost 0 bases, leaving 8 bases of the junction unmatched. Germline V gives CDR1 MNHEY, CDR2 SMNVEV (reference sequence). This CDR3 is 16 amino acids long. The DNA of the CDR3 is TGTGCCAGCAGTTTATCATCCGGGACAGGGAACGACGAGCAGTACTTC. Its translation is CASSLSSGTGNDEQYF.

The rearrangement joins TRBV24-1 to TRBJ1-2; D is ambiguous. There are 13 residues in the CDR3. The germline V and J ends were trimmed by 4 bases and 3 bases, with 8 bases remaining between them. Germline CDR1 and CDR2: KGHDR and SFDVKD. The DNA for the CDR3 is TGTGCCACCAGTGAGGGCGGACACTATGGCTACACCTTC. Translation gives CATSEGGHYGYTF.

The rearrangement links TRBV6-5 to TRBJ1-1; maybe TRBD1 (5 bases). The V end lost 2 bases, the J end lost 9 bases, and 7 bases lay between the germline ends. There are 11 residues in the CDR3. CDR1 is MNHEY, CDR2 SVGAGI, per germline. In DNA, the CDR3 is TGTGCCAGCAGTTACGGGACTCAAGCTTTCTTT. Translation: CASSYGTQAFF.

This clone has a single count. J is TRBJ1-1 and V is TRBV30, with unresolved D. CDR1 and CDR2 (germline): GTSNPN, SVGIG (reference sequence). This CDR3 has 11 amino acids. Trimming shortened V by 5 bases and J by 0 bases, and 4 bases separated the two germline ends. CDR3 DNA sequence: TGTGCCTGGTCGGTGAACACTGAAGCTTTCTTT. It specifies CAWSVNTEAFF. The variable domain in full, with the rest retrieved from reference TRBV30 and TRBJ1-1, is SQTIHQWPATLVQPVGSPLSLECTVEGTSNPNLYWYRQAAGRGLQLLFYSVGIGQISSEVPQNLSASRPQDRQFILSSKKLLLSDSGFYLCAWSVNTEAFFGQGTRLTVV.

This sequence joins TRBV14 and TRBJ1-1, with a tentative D call TRBD1 (5 bases). Trimming took 4 bases from V and 4 from J, leaving 13 bases between them. The germline V gene has CDR1 SGHDN and CDR2 FVKESK. The CDR3 length is 14 residues. The CDR3 bases are TGTGCCAGCAGCCCCTCTGGGGCGACCACTGAAGCTTTCTTT. The encoded protein is CASSPSGATTEAFF.

This chain uses TRBV27 with TRBJ1-5; D remains ambiguous. CDR1 is MNHEY, CDR2 SMNVEV, per germline (reference sequence). The CDR3 extends over 14 amino acids. Deletions cut 2 bases from V and 3 bases from J, with 8 bases between. CDR3 in amino acids: CASSLTAYNQPQHF. The CDR3 DNA is TGTGCCAGCAGTTTAACAGCATACAATCAGCCCCAGCATTTT.

A single count supports this clone. The chain joins TRBV12-3 or TRBV12-4 to TRBJ2-7; D is ambiguous. Trimming pared 3 bases from V and 4 bases from J, leaving 10 bases between. The CDR3 is 13 amino acids. For the CDR3, the DNA is TGTGCCAGCAGTTTGGGTCAGAATTACGAGCAGTACTTC. This sequence encodes CASSLGQNYEQYF.

The chain uses TRBV28 and TRBJ1-1; 10 bases map to TRBD1. Trimming removed 6 bases from V and 11 bases from J; junction bases left unmatched: 18. Germline V gives CDR1 MDHEN, CDR2 SYDVKM. The CDR3 loop spans 16 amino acids. This chain's CDR3 is CASSSPATGGHSQAFF. In DNA form, the CDR3 reads TGTGCCAGCAGCTCCCCGGCGACAGGGGGCCACAGCCAGGCTTTCTTT.

This clone was observed a single time. V usage is TRBV5-1 and J usage is TRBJ2-1; 7 nucleotides align to TRBD1. J gave up 6 bases and V 5 bases, and 5 bases lay outside the gene matches. In germline, CDR1 is SGHRS, CDR2 YFSETQ. The CDR3 covers 13 residues. The CDR3 protein is CASRPTGSNEQFF. The CDR3 nucleotides are TGCGCCAGCAGGCCGACAGGGAGCAATGAGCAGTTCTTC.